The TCR beta chain described here comes from a study of molecular identifiers for immune sequencing clone quantification. The germline V gene has CDR1 LNHDA and CDR2 SQIVND (reference sequence). V lost 6 bases to trimming and J lost 2 bases, with 14 bases between them. This CDR3 is built from 14 residues. TCRdb processed the PCR reads anew with MiXCR; each CDR3 protein has one entry. The sample carries about 640,000 distinct CDR3 sequences, 20% recorded once. This clonotype occurred many times. The receptor was derived from a human donor in good health. Some libraries in this study had Jurkat cell RNA spiked in. Material for sequencing was naive CD8+ T cells from blood, with Jurkat cell RNA spiked in. As to subset: FACS-sorted CD8+CD4-CCR7+CD45RA+ naive T cells. The rearrangement links TRBV19 to TRBJ2-7; D tentatively reads TRBD1 or TRBD2 (5 bases each). The CDR3, as DNA: TGTGCCAGTAGGCCCACGTGGGGGACCTACGAGCAGTACTTC. Translation: CASRPTWGTYEQYF.